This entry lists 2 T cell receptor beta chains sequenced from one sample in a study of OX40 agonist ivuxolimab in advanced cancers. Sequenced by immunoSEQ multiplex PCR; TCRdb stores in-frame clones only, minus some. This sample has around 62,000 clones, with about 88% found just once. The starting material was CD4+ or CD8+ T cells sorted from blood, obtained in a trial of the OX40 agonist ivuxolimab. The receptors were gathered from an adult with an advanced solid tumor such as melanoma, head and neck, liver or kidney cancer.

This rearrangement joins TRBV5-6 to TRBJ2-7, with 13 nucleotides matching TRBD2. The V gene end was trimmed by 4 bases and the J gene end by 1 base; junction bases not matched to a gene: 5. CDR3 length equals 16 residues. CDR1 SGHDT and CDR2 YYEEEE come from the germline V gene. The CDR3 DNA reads TGTGCCAGCAGCCCCCGGACTAGCGGGGGTTCCTACGAGCAGTACGTC. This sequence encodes CASSPRTSGGSYEQYV.

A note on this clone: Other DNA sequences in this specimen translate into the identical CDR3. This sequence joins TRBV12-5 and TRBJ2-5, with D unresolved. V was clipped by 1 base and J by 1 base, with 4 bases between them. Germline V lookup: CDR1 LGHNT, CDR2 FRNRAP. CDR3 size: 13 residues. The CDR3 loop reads CASGLGGQETQYF. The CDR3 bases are TGTGCTAGTGGTTTGGGCGGCCAAGAGACCCAGTACTTC.